The clone carrying this T cell receptor (beta chain) has ten or more counts. Its antigen is not known. This sample is part of a study of metastatic and nonmetastatic thyroid tumors. About the study: Blood and tumor or nodule tissue repertoires from malignant and benign thyroid patients were compared. Points from the study as a whole: Within blood and tumor, benign nodules reportedly had significantly lower TCR beta diversity than malignant thyroid tumors did.

Every patient underwent thyroid surgery untreated. Methods used by the authors: Differences in CDR3 between clinicopathological groups were drawn on to build a classifier intended to discriminate distant-metastatic papillary thyroid cancer patients. TCRdb reanalyzed the PCR reads via MiXCR. The V and J calls were determined by TCRdb, not by the authors. The sample includes roughly 93,000 clones, roughly 13% of them seen just once. CDR1 KGHDR and CDR2 SFDVKD come from the germline V gene. The CDR3 consists of 16 residues. V lost 3 bases and J lost 4, with 16 bases in between. The receptor was isolated from a female donor with papillary thyroid cancer or a benign thyroid nodule (not recorded which). Some clones in this sample may be carry-over from other donors' samples. The sequenced material came from blood. The V gene is TRBV24-1, the J gene TRBJ2-3; D possibly corresponds to TRBD2 (5 bases). In DNA form, the CDR3 reads TGTGCCACCAGTGATCCAATGGGAGATCTCGCAGATACGCAGTATTTT. It translates to CATSDPMGDLADTQYF.